The clone carrying this T cell receptor beta chain was counted between two and nine times. Its antigen is not known. With 6 bases removed from V and 1 base from J, the gap between germline ends came to 8 bases. This CDR3 is 13 amino acids long. Germline V gene data show CDR1 as LNHNV and CDR2 as YYDKDF (reference sequence). This specimen belongs to a study of T-cell memory formation after mild COVID-19. Study-level points and caveats: Mostly located in CM and EM were contracting CD4+ clones, with contracting CD8+ clones located in EMRA. That cross-reactive memory joined was suggested by some responding clones appearing in pre-infection memory.

MiXCR, applied by TCRdb to the 5' RACE reads, yields one record per CDR3 protein. The repertoire holds some 150,000 distinct CDR3 sequences, with roughly 19% as singletons. Sequencing input: PBMCs or a T cell subset sorted from them (not recorded which). This TCR was recovered from an adult woman who had mild COVID-19 (a few samples of this study predate the infection). Cell type and time point are not known. The chain couples TRBV15 to TRBJ2-3; D perhaps matches TRBD2 (5 bases). The CDR3 is CATSSGGTDTQYF. Here the CDR3 DNA reads TGTGCCACCAGTTCCGGGGGCACAGATACGCAGTATTTT.